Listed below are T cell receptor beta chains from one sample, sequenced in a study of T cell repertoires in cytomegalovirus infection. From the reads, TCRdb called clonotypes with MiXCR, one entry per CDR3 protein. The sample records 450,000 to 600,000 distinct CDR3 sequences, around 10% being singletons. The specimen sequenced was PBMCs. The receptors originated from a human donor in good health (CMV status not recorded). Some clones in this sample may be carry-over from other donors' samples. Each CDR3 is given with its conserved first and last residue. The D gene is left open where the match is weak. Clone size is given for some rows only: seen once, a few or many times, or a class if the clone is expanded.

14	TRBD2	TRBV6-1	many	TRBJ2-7	CASRKAGGPGEQYF	TGTGCCAGCAGAAAAGCGGGGGGGCCGGGCGAGCAGTACTTC
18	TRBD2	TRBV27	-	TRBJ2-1	CASSPRPTSGSSYNEQFF	TGTGCCAGCAGTCCTCGCCCGACTAGCGGGAGTAGTTACAATGAGCAGTTCTTC
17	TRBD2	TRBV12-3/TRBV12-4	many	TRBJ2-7	CASSSSSLSGSYYEQYF	TGTGCCAGCAGTTCATCCTCTTTGAGCGGGAGTTACTACGAGCAGTACTTC
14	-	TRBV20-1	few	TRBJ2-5	CSAQGGGPQETQYF	TGCAGTGCCCAAGGGGGGGGCCCTCAAGAGACCCAGTACTTC
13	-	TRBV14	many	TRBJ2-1	CASRDYNSNEQFF	TGTGCCAGCAGGGACTATAATTCCAATGAGCAGTTCTTC
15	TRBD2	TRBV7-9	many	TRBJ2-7	CASSLSGGSGYEQYF	TGTGCCAGCAGTCTCAGCGGGGGGTCCGGCTACGAGCAGTACTTC
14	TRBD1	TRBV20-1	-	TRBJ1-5	CSAIQGARNQPQHF	TGCAGTGCTATACAGGGGGCCCGCAATCAGCCCCAGCATTTT
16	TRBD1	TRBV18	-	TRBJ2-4	CASSTTAGDRGDIQYF	TGTGCCAGCTCGACCACCGCGGGGGACAGGGGAGACATTCAGTACTTC
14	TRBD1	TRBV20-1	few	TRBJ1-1	CSARTGGRNTEAFF	TGCAGTGCCCGGACAGGGGGCCGGAACACTGAAGCTTTCTTT
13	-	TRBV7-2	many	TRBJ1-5	CASSVGTYQPQHF	TGTGCCAGCAGCGTTGGGACGTATCAGCCCCAGCATTTT